This entry lists 5 T cell receptor beta chains sequenced from one sample in a study of shared clonotypes between healthy human individuals. Profiled with immunoSEQ multiplex PCR; TCRdb holds only in-frame clones, not every one. The table records hundreds of thousands of clones, around 76% of them present only once. What was sequenced was PBMCs. These receptors were taken from a woman aged 40 to 55 in good health. Some clones in this sample may be carry-over from other donors' samples.

The rearrangement links TRBV7-9 to TRBJ1-5; unclear D gene. The CDR3 runs to 14 residues. Looked up from germline, CDR1 is SEHNR and CDR2 is FQNEAQ (reference sequence). Trimming shortened V by 5 bases and J by 3 bases, and 11 bases separated the two germline ends. The CDR3 region is CASSPGGFNQPQHF. The CDR3 bases are TGTGCCAGCAGCCCGGGAGGGTTCAATCAGCCCCAGCATTTT.

The chain carries TRBV9 and TRBJ2-1, with 13 bases aligning to TRBD2. The CDR3 totals 17 residues. Germline CDR1 reads SGDLS; CDR2 reads YYNGEE. Trimming took 2 bases from V and 7 from J; bases not matched to a gene: 9. Here the CDR3 DNA reads TGTGCCAGCAGCGTCTATCCCGGGACTAGCGGGAAGAATGAGCAGTTCTTC. Translation: CASSVYPGTSGKNEQFF.

The CDR3 region has the DNA TGTGCCAGCAGGCAGGGACAGTACTATGGCTACACCTTC. Its translation is CASRQGQYYGYTF. This chain links TRBV28 with TRBJ1-2; 7 bases align to TRBD1. V was clipped by 6 bases and J by 3 bases; unmatched bases: 4. CDR1 MDHEN and CDR2 SYDVKM come from the germline V gene. The length of the CDR3 is 13 residues.

This chain uses TRBV6-1 with TRBJ2-2, with TRBD1 identical over 7 bases. With 6 bases clipped from V and 4 bases from J, the junction kept 5 bases outside the gene matches. Per germline, CDR1 MNHNS and CDR2 SASEGT. This CDR3 is 14 amino acids long. CDR3 coding DNA: TGTGCCAGCAGCGATTACAGGGGCACCGGGGAGCTGTTTTTT. It is translated as CASSDYRGTGELFF.

The chain recombines TRBV6-5 with TRBJ1-1; weak D call: TRBD1 (6 bases). V lost 6 bases, J lost 6 bases, and 14 bases lay in between. Germline loops: CDR1 MNHEY, CDR2 SVGAGI. The CDR3 covers 13 residues. The CDR3 sequence is CASSPLGHPEAFF. In DNA form, the CDR3 reads TGTGCCAGCAGCCCTTTGGGACACCCTGAAGCTTTCTTT.